This TCR beta chain emerged from a study of blood T cell repertoires in COVID-19 (dated by TCRdb to about 2020). With regard to the full study: Samples from collaborators originated in the United States, Italy and Spain and spanned both the acute and convalescent phases of COVID-19. The material from the prospective study consisted of cDNA or gDNA derived from T cells, B-cell-depleted T cells, or PBMCs. Samples were obtained from the ongoing ImmuneRACE study (first 160 participants) and from about 1,300 subjects provided by 6 global collaborators. The repertoires were released in a freely available public database meant as a resource for research on the immune response to SARS-CoV-2. A de-identified subject ID, COVID-19 status, age in years and sex were almost always included in the sample metadata. Deeply sampled blood TCRbeta repertoires from subjects exposed to, actively infected with, or recovered from COVID-19 were included in the dataset. Where available, HLA class I and class II types were obtained from metadata supplied by the sample provider rather than from assay-based typing.

TCRbeta CDR3 regions were amplified from genomic DNA using the immunoSEQ Assay, a bias-controlled multiplex PCR. Per the original workflow: Within the assay, amplification of reference gene primers was used to estimate how many nucleated cells each sample contained. To quantify the absolute abundance of each unique TCRbeta CDR3 rearrangement, sequence reads were collapsed and filtered. For each sample, productive Simpson clonality was calculated by taking the square root of Simpson's diversity index across productive rearrangements. TCRdb retrieved this table from immuneACCESS and kept in-frame rearrangements only. Not all clones are present; in checked studies, unresolved V genes account for under half, and no reason is known for the remainder. That table furnishes V, J and clone size, whereas the DNA furnished D and trimming. The sample table shows 85,000 to 130,000 clones, and 65% to 75% are seen once. The ten largest clones add up to about 1% of the sample.

Collaborating institutions collected whole blood in K2EDTA tubes following their own protocols. For TCRbeta analysis, collaborators shipped samples as frozen whole blood, isolated PBMCs, or DNA extracted from either of those sample types. This clone was counted a few times. Its cognate antigen has yet to be identified. There are no base qualities to consult, and no much larger clone falls within one base. Points the paper makes about the study in general: How much clinical and demographic metadata was included differed by source and by participant, and the metadata was provided uncurated.

The CDR3 numbers 14 residues from cysteine through phenylalanine. The only DNA kept is the CDR3, 42 bases in frame from the first base. Sequences ENHRY (CDR1) and SYGVKD (CDR2) are obtained from the germline V gene. V is trimmed back by 8 bases and J by 7 bases, and the junction contains 7 bases that no gene match accounts for. The TCR was taken from a human donor with acute or convalescent COVID-19. The donor label of this sample is uncertain. The chain links TRBV10-3 with TRBJ2-3, with 12 bases in between that match TRBD2. Sequencing was performed on peripheral blood. The CDR3 protein is CAIAPSGGVNTQYF. The nucleotides are TGTGCCATCGCCCCTAGCGGGGGGGTAAATACGCAGTATTTT.